This T cell receptor (beta chain) was sequenced during a study of blood T cell repertoires in COVID-19. Study-level background: Acute and convalescent COVID-19 specimens originated in the United States, Italy and Spain.

Enrolled through a virtual design, the participants were between roughly 18 and 95 years of age and came from under 25 US areas. Clinical history as reported by participants underpinned cohort assignment. This CDR3 is built from 13 residues. CDR1 is SGHVS, CDR2 FQNEAQ, per germline. Trimming removed 6 bases at V and 4 bases at J, with 13 bases between. Original analysis: Scientists estimated how many nucleated cells there were by amplifying reference gene primers. Generated by immunoSEQ multiplex PCR, the TCRdb table keeps only in-frame clones and is missing some. V, J and clone size are taken as reported in that table, and D and trimming were inferred from the DNA itself. The sample consists of 270,000 or so clones, approximately 89% of them appearing once.

This receptor was taken from a woman aged 18 to 35 who had recovered from COVID-19. The chain joins TRBV7-8 to TRBJ2-7; TRBD1 might be the D (5 bases). The source material was PBMCs or T cells enriched from blood (not recorded which). The CDR3 DNA is TGTGCCAGCAGTTCACAGGCGATATACGAGCAGTACTTC. Its protein product is CASSSQAIYEQYF. Variable domain in full (rest from reference TRBV7-8 and TRBJ2-7): GAGVSQSPRYKVAKRGQDVALRCDPISGHVSLFWYQQALGQGPEFLTYFQNEAQLDKSGLPSDRFFAERPEGSVSTLKIQRTQQEDSAVYLCASSSQAIYEQYFGPGTRLTVT.